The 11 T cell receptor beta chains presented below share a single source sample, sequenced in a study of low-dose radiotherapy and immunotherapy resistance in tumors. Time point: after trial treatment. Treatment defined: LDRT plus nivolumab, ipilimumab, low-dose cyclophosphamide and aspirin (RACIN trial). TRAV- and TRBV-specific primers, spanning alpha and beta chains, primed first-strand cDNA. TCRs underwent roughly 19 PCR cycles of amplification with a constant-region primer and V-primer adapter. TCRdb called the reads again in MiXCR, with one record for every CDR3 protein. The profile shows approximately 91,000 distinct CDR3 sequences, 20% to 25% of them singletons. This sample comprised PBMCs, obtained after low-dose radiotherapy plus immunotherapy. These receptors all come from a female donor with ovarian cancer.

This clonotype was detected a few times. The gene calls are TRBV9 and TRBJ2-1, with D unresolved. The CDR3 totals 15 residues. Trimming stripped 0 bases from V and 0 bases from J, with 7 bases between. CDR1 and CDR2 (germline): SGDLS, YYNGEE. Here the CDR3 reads CASSVGITSYNEQFF. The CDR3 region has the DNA TGTGCCAGCAGCGTAGGAATAACCTCCTACAATGAGCAGTTCTTC.

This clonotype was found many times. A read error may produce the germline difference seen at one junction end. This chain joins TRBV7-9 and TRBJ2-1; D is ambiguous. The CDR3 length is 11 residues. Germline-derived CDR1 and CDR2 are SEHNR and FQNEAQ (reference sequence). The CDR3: CASSPRSIGYF. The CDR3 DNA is TGTGCCAGCAGCCCCCGGTCTATTGGGTACTTC.

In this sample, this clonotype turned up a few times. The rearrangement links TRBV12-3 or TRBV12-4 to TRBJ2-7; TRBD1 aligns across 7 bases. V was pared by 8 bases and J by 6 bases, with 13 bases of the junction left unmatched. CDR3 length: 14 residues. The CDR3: CASSVPTGRIEQYF. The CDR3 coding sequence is TGTGCCAGCTCGGTCCCGACAGGGCGGATCGAGCAGTACTTC.

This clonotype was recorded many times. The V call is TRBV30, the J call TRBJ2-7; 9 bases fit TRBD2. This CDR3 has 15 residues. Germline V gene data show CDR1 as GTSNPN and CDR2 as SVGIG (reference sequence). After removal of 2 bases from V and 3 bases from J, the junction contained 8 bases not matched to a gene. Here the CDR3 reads CAWSPGRGGFYEQYF. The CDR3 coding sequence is TGTGCCTGGAGTCCGGGGCGGGGGGGTTTCTACGAGCAGTACTTC. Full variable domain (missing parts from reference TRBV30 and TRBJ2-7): SQTIHQWPATLVQPVGSPLSLECTVEGTSNPNLYWYRQAAGRGLQLLFYSVGIGQISSEVPQNLSASRPQDRQFILSSKKLLLSDSGFYLCAWSPGRGGFYEQYFGPGTRLTVT.

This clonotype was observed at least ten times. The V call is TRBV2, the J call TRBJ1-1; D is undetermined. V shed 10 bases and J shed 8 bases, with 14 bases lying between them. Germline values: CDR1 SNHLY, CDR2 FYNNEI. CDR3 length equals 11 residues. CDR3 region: CATAVGAEAFF. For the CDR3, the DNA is TGTGCCACCGCCGTCGGAGCCGAAGCTTTCTTT.

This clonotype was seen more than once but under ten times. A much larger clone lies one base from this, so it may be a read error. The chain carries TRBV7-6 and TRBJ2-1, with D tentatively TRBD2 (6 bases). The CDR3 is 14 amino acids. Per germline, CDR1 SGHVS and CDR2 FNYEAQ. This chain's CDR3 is CAISLLAFGDEQFF. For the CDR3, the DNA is TGTGCCATCAGCTTACTAGCTTTTGGGGATGAGCAGTTCTTC.

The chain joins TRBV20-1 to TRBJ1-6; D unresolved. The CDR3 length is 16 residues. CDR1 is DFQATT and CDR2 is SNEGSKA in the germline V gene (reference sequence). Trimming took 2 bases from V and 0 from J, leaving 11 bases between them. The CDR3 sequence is CSARSQFSSYNSPLHF. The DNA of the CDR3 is TGCAGTGCTAGAAGCCAGTTTAGCTCCTATAATTCACCCCTCCACTTT.

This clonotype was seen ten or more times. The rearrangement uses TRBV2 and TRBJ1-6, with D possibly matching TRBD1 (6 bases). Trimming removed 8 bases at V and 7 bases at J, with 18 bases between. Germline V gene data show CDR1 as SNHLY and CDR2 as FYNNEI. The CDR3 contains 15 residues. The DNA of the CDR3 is TGTGCCAGCGTGGGGGCCGCCGGGGGAAATTCACCCCTCCACTTT. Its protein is CASVGAAGGNSPLHF. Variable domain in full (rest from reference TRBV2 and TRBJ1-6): EPEVTQTPSHQVTQMGQEVILRCVPISNHLYFYWYRQILGQKVEFLVSFYNNEISEKSEIFDDQFSVERPDGSNFTLKIRSTKLEDSAMYFCASVGAAGGNSPLHFGNGTRLTVT.

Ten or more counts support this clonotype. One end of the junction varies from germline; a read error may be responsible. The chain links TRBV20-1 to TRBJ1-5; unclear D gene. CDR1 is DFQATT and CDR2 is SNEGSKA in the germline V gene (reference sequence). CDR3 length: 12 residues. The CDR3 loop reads CSARWLDHPQHF. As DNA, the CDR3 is TGCAGTGCTAGATGGCTTGATCATCCCCAGCATTTT.

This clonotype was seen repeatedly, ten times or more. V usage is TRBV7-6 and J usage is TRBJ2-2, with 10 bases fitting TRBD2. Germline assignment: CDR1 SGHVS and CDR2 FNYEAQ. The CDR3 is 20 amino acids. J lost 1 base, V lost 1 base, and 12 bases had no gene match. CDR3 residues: CASSLEGRLAGVVNTGELFF. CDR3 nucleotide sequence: TGTGCCAGCAGCTTAGAGGGGAGGCTAGCGGGAGTCGTGAACACCGGGGAGCTGTTTTTT.

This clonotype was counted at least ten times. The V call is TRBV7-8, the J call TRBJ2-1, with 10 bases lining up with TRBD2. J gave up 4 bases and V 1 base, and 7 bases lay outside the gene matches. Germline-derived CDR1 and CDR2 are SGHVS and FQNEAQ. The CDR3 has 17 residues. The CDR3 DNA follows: TGTGCCAGCAGCTTAGGCGGTGGACTAGCGGTATACAATGAGCAGTTCTTC. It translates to CASSLGGGLAVYNEQFF.